The rows below give T cell receptor beta chains drawn from one sample of a study of CD8+ T cells in alopecia areata. Libraries were prepared by immunoSEQ multiplex PCR; TCRdb keeps only in-frame clonotypes and omits some of them. Altogether approximately 150,000 clones are present, about three fifths being singletons, with the ten largest covering 4% to 5.5%. The sample taken for sequencing was CD4+ T cells sorted from blood. The receptors originated from a human donor in good health. Each CDR3 is given with its conserved first and last residue. A D gene is named only where the DNA matches it firmly. Where a row states a size, it is once, few, many or the class of an expanded clone; other rows omit it.

v_gene	d_gene	abundance	j_gene	CDR3nt	CDR3aa
TRBV28	.	.	TRBJ1-3	TGTGCCAGCATGGGCACTGGAAACACCATATATTTT	CASMGTGNTIYF
TRBV15	.	once	TRBJ1-1	TGTGCCACCAGCAGAGGTCAAGAAACTGAAGCTTTCTTT	CATSRGQETEAFF
TRBV5-6	.	few	TRBJ2-1	TGTGCCAGCAGCCCTTGGCGGGAACCCGACAATGAGCAGTTCTTC	CASSPWREPDNEQFF
TRBV23-1	.	.	TRBJ2-7	TGCGCCAAGGAGGGTTCCTACGAGCAGTACTTC	CAKEGSYEQYF
TRBV30	.	.	TRBJ1-1	TGTGCCTGGAATCGGGACACCAACACTGAAGCTTTCTTT	CAWNRDTNTEAFF
TRBV28	.	.	TRBJ2-7	TGTGCCAGCAGTCGAACGAGAACGGTGGGGCAGTACTTC	CASSRTRTVGQYF
TRBV29-1	TRBD1	few	TRBJ1-1	TGCAGCGTTGGCCCCGGGACAGTGAACACTGAAGCTTTCTTT	CSVGPGTVNTEAFF
TRBV19	.	.	TRBJ1-5	TGTGCCAGTCACGGTCCGAATCAGCCCCAGCATTTT	CASHGPNQPQHF
TRBV30	.	.	TRBJ1-1	TGTGCCGGGACGGGGGGGAACACTGAAGCTTTCTTT	CAGTGGNTEAFF
TRBV2	.	.	TRBJ1-5	TGTGCCAGCAGCGCCACTGGGGGCCAGCCCCAGCATTTT	CASSATGGQPQHF
TRBV28	TRBD1	.	TRBJ1-2	TGTGCCAGCAGTTTCCTAGACAGGGGGCTTGGCTACACCTTC	CASSFLDRGLGYTF
TRBV29-1	TRBD1	.	TRBJ1-2	TGCAGCGCTATGACAGGGACTAACTATGGCTACACCTTC	CSAMTGTNYGYTF
TRBV29-1	.	.	TRBJ1-5	TGCAGCGTTGGGGATGGCAATCAGCCCCAGCATTTT	CSVGDGNQPQHF
TRBV2	.	.	TRBJ2-6	TGTGCCAGCAGTGAACTCTCTGGGGCCAACGTCCTGACTTTC	CASSELSGANVLTF
TRBV28	.	.	TRBJ2-6	TGTGCCAGCCAACAGGCATCCGGGGCCAACGTCCTGACTTTC	CASQQASGANVLTF
TRBV7-6	TRBD2	.	TRBJ2-7	TGTGCCAGCAGCTCTTCGGCGGGAGGAACCTACGAGCAGTACTTC	CASSSSAGGTYEQYF
TRBV28	TRBD1	few	TRBJ2-7	TGTGCCAGCAGTCGGACAGGGAATCCCTACGAGCAGTACTTC	CASSRTGNPYEQYF
TRBV29-1	TRBD2	few	TRBJ2-4	TGCAGCGTAAGACTAGCGGGAGCTCGCATTCAGTACTTC	CSVRLAGARIQYF
TRBV7-9	.	few	TRBJ2-5	TGTGCCAGCTCATATTTACTAGCACTTCACTTC	CASSYLLALHF
TRBV5-1	.	.	TRBJ2-7	TGCGCCAGCAGCTTCACAGGGAACTACGAGCAGTACTTC	CASSFTGNYEQYF
TRBV19	.	few	TRBJ1-1	TGTGCCAGTAGTTTGACTGCGCGGAACACTGAAGCTTTCTTT	CASSLTARNTEAFF
TRBV28	.	.	TRBJ1-2	TGTGCCAGCAGTTTCCCATCCCCAAAATATGGCTACACCTTC	CASSFPSPKYGYTF
TRBV27	.	few	TRBJ1-2	TGTGCCAGCAGTTTACCCAGGGGTCTGGACTACACCTTC	CASSLPRGLDYTF
TRBV27	.	.	TRBJ2-7	TGTGCCAGCAGTTTCAGGACCTCCTACGAGCAGTACTTC	CASSFRTSYEQYF
TRBV4-1	TRBD1	.	TRBJ2-1	TGCGCCAGCAGCCAAGCCACAGGGGACAGGGGCTACAATGAGCAGTTCTTC	CASSQATGDRGYNEQFF
TRBV5-6	TRBD1	.	TRBJ2-1	TGTGCCAGCTCCCCCCCTCCGGACAGGGGAGGCTACAATGAGCAGTTCTTC	CASSPPPDRGGYNEQFF
TRBV23-1	.	few	TRBJ2-5	TGCGCCAGCTCCGAGTCTCCCCAAGAGACCCAGTACTTC	CASSESPQETQYF
TRBV28	TRBD1	few	TRBJ2-5	TGTGCCAGCAACCTCATCCGACAGGGACCCAAAGAGACCCAGTACTTC	CASNLIRQGPKETQYF
TRBV6-5	TRBD1	.	TRBJ2-1	TGTGCCAGCAGAGATACCTCGACAGGGCTAAACCGACAGTTCTTC	CASRDTSTGLNRQFF
TRBV6-5	.	.	TRBJ1-1	TGTGCCACCTGGACCGTGAACACTGAAGCTTTCTTT	CATWTVNTEAFF
TRBV28	.	few	TRBJ2-1	TGTGCCAGCCTCCCGGGTGGGTACAATGAGCAGTTCTTC	CASLPGGYNEQFF
TRBV11-2	.	.	TRBJ2-5	TGTGCCAGCAGCCCCGGCAGGGGTTGGGAGACCCAGTACTTC	CASSPGRGWETQYF
TRBV29-1	.	.	TRBJ2-1	TGCAGCGGGCGACACAATGAGCAGTTCTTC	CSGRHNEQFF
TRBV28	.	.	TRBJ1-3	TGTGCCAGCAGCCGCTCCGGGACATTTATGCGGGGAAACACCATATATTTT	CASSRSGTFMRGNTIYF
TRBV5-1	TRBD2	few	TRBJ2-7	TGCGCCAGCAGCTTGGCTAGCGGGATCGAGCAGTACTTC	CASSLASGIEQYF
TRBV5-1	TRBD2	.	TRBJ2-3	TGCGCCAGCAGCCCGGGACTAGCGGGACCCCCAGATACGCAGTATTTT	CASSPGLAGPPDTQYF
TRBV4-1	.	.	TRBJ2-7	TGCGCCAGCAGCCAAGACCCTAGGACCCGAAAGCAGTACTTC	CASSQDPRTRKQYF
TRBV5-1	.	few	TRBJ1-1	TGCGCCAGCAGCTTTACCGACGTGAACACTGAAGCTTTCTTT	CASSFTDVNTEAFF
TRBV6-6	.	.	TRBJ1-1	TGTGCCAGCCGCCTAGGAATGAACACTGAAGCTTTCTTT	CASRLGMNTEAFF
TRBV25-1	.	.	TRBJ2-2	TGTGCCAGCAGTGATTTGGGGAAGAACACCGGGGAGCTGTTTTTT	CASSDLGKNTGELFF
TRBV18	.	.	TRBJ2-2	TGTGCCAGCTCACCACGTCAGAACACCGGGGAGCTGTTTTTT	CASSPRQNTGELFF
TRBV7-9	TRBD1	.	TRBJ1-5	TGTGCCAGCAGTAACGGACCAGGGGGAAATCAGCCCCAGCATTTT	CASSNGPGGNQPQHF
TRBV2	TRBD2	few	TRBJ2-1	TGTGCCAGCGTCGGGGAGGGCTTCAATGAGCAGTTCTTC	CASVGEGFNEQFF
TRBV18	.	.	TRBJ2-5	TGTGCCAGCTCACCTCTAGAAGAGACCCAGTACTTC	CASSPLEETQYF
TRBV29-1	TRBD2	.	TRBJ2-3	TGCAGCGTGAGGACTAGCCCAAGCACAGATACGCAGTATTTT	CSVRTSPSTDTQYF
TRBV29-1	.	.	TRBJ1-1	TGCAGCGTTGCTTGGAACACTGAAGCTTTCTTT	CSVAWNTEAFF
TRBV9	.	.	TRBJ2-5	TGTGCCAGCAGCGTAAGTTCAGGCCAAGAGACCCAGTACTTC	CASSVSSGQETQYF
TRBV30	.	once	TRBJ1-1	TGTGCCTTGGACAGTACTTTGAACACTGAAGCTTTCTTT	CALDSTLNTEAFF
TRBV29-1	.	.	TRBJ1-4	TGCAGCTTCCAGTTTGGGCCAGGGGAACTGTTTTTT	CSFQFGPGELFF
TRBV29-1	.	.	TRBJ1-1	TGCAGCGCTCTCAAAGGCACTGAAGCTTTCTTT	CSALKGTEAFF
TRBV11-2	.	many	TRBJ1-1	TGTGCCAGCAGCTTTAGATCGGCGGGGCGAGCTTTCTTT	CASSFRSAGRAFF